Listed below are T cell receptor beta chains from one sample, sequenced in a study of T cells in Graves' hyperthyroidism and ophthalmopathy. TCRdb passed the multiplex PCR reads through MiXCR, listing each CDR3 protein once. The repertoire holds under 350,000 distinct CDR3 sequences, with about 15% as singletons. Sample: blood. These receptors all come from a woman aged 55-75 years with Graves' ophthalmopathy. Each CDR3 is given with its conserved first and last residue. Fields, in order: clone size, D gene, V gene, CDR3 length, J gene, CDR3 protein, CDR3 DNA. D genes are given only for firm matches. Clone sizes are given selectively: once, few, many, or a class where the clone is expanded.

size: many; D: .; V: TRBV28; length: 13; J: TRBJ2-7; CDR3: CASSLDSLYEQYF; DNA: TGTGCCAGCAGTCTCGATTCCCTCTACGAGCAGTACTTC
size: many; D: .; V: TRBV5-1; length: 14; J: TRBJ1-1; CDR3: CASSGQTVNTEAFF; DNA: TGCGCCAGCAGCGGCCAGACAGTGAACACTGAAGCTTTCTTT
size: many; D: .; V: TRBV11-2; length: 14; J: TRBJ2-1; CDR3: CASSRQVRVGEQFF; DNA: TGTGCCAGCAGTCGCCAGGTCCGGGTAGGTGAGCAGTTCTTC
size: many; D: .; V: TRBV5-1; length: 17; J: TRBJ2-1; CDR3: CASSLESRGVGQDEQFF; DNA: TGCGCCAGCAGCTTGGAATCTAGGGGTGTAGGTCAGGATGAGCAGTTCTTC
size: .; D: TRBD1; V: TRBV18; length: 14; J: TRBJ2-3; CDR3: CASSPDRAADTQYF; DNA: TGTGCCAGCTCACCTGACAGGGCCGCGGATACGCAGTATTTT
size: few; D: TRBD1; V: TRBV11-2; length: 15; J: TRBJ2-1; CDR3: CASSLDRVSSSEQFF; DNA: TGTGCCAGCAGCTTGGACAGGGTGTCATCCAGTGAGCAGTTCTTC
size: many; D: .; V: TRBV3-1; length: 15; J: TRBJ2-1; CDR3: CASSPRWGNYNEQFF; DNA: TGTGCCAGCAGCCCCCGGTGGGGAAACTACAATGAGCAGTTCTTC
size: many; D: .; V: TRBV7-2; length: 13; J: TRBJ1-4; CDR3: CASSLAGGLELFF; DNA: TGTGCCAGCAGCTTAGCGGGGGGCTTGGAACTGTTTTTT
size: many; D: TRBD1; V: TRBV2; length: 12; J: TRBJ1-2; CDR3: CASRTGGFGYTF; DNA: TGTGCCAGCAGGACAGGGGGTTTTGGCTACACCTTC
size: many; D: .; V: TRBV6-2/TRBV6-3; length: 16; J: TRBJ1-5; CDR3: CASSYGGQKNLQPQHF; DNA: TGTGCCAGCAGTTACGGCGGACAGAAAAACCTTCAGCCCCAGCATTTT
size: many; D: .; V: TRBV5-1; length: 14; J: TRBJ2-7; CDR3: CASSLAASFHEQYF; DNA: TGCGCCAGCAGCTTGGCCGCTAGTTTCCACGAGCAGTACTTC
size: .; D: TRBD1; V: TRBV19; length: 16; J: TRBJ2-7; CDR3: CASSPSRQGDHYEQYF; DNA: TGTGCCAGTAGTCCAAGTCGACAGGGGGATCATTACGAGCAGTACTTC
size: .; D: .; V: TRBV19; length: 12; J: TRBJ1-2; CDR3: CASTPGSYGYTF; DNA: TGTGCCAGTACCCCCGGGAGCTATGGCTACACCTTC
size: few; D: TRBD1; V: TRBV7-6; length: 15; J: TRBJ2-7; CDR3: CASSTGGAGACEQYF; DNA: TGTGCCAGCAGCACAGGGGGCGCAGGAGCCTGCGAGCAGTACTTC
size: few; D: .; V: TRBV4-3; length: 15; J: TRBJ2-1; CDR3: CASSQGSSSNNEQFF; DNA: TGCGCCAGCAGCCAAGGGAGTAGTTCCAACAATGAGCAGTTCTTC
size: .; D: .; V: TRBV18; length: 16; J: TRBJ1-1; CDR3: CASSPARLKGNTEAFF; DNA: TGTGCCAGCTCACCGGCACGCCTGAAGGGGAACACTGAAGCTTTCTTT
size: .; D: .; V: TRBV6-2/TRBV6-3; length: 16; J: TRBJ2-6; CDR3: CASSYSKVSGANVLTF; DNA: TGTGCCAGCAGTTACTCGAAGGTTTCGGGGGCCAACGTCCTGACTTTC
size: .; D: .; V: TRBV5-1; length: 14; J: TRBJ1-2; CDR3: CASSLRVPGDGYTF; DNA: TGCGCCAGCAGCTTGAGGGTTCCAGGGGATGGCTACACCTTC
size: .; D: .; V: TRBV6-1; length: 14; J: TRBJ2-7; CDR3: CASSGDRQLDEQYF; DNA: TGTGCCAGCAGTGGAGACCGACAGTTGGACGAGCAGTACTTC
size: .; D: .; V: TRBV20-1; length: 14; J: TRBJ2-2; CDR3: CSARGVEFTGELFF; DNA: TGCAGTGCTAGGGGTGTTGAATTCACCGGGGAGCTGTTTTTT
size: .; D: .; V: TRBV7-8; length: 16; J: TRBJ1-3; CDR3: CASRTQGTFSGNTIYF; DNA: TGTGCCAGCAGAACCCAGGGGACATTCTCTGGAAACACCATATATTTT
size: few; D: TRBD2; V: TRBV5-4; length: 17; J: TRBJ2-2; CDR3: CASSPGTSGSNTGELFF; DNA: TGTGCCAGCAGCCCCGGGACTAGCGGGAGTAACACCGGGGAGCTGTTTTTT
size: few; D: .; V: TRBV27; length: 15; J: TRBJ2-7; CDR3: CASSLSAGGSYEQYF; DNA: TGTGCCAGCAGTTTATCAGCAGGGGGGTCCTACGAGCAGTACTTC
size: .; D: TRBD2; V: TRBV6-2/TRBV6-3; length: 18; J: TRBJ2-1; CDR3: CASSYSASGGATAGEQFF; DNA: TGTGCCAGCAGTTACTCGGCTAGCGGGGGGGCCACAGCGGGTGAGCAGTTCTTC
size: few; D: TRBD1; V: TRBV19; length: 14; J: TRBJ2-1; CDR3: CASSFRTGANEQFF; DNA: TGTGCCAGTAGTTTCAGGACAGGGGCGAATGAGCAGTTCTTC
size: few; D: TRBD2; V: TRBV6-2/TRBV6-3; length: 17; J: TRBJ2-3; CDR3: CASSSLGAGGWTDTQYF; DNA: TGTGCCAGCAGTTCCCTTGGGGCGGGAGGATGGACAGATACGCAGTATTTT
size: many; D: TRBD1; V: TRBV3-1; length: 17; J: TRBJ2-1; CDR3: CASSLTLPGTGSNEQFF; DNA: TGTGCCAGCAGCCTCACACTCCCGGGGACAGGAAGCAATGAGCAGTTCTTC